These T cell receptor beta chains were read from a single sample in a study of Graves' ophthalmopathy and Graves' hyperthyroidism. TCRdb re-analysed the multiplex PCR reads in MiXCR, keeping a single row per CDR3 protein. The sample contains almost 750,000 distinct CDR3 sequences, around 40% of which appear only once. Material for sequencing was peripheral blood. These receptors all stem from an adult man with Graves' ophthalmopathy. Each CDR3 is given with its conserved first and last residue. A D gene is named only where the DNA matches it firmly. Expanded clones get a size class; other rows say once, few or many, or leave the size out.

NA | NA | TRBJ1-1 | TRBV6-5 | TGTGCCAGCAGTTCCTCACACAAGAACACTGAAGCTTTCTTT | CASSSSHKNTEAFF
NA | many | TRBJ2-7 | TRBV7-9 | TGTGCCAGCAGAAAGGACTCCTACGAGCAGTACTTC | CASRKDSYEQYF
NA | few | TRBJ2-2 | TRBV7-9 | TGTGCCAGCAGTTACTCGGGACCCGCAGGGGAGCTGTTTTTT | CASSYSGPAGELFF
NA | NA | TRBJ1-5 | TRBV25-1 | TGTGCCAGCAGTGCCAGTACAGGGAAAAGCCAGCCCCAGCATTTT | CASSASTGKSQPQHF
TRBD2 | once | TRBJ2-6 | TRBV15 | TGTGCCACCAGCAGAGATCGGGGGGTTGGCACTGAAGCTTTC | CATSRDRGVGTEAF
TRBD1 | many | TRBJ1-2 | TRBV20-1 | TGCTGGACAGGCGCTGGCTACACCTTC | CWTGAGYTF
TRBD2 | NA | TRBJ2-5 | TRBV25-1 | TGTGCCAGCAGTGCTAGCGGGGGGGCGCGGGAGACCCAGTACTTC | CASSASGGARETQYF
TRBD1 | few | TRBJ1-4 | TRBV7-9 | TGTGCCAGCAGCGGGACAGGGCTTAATGAAAAACTGTTTTTT | CASSGTGLNEKLFF
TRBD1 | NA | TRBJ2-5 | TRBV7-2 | TGTGCCAGCAGCCGCCCGACAGGGGAGACCCAGTACTTC | CASSRPTGETQYF
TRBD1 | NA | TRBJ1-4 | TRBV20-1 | TGCAGTGCTCGGGACAGGGGTACACACTTAACTAATGAAAAACTGTTTTTT | CSARDRGTHLTNEKLFF
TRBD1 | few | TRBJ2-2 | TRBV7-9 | TGTGCCAGCAGCTTAGCGACAGGGGGTCGGGACACCGGGGAGCTGTTTTTT | CASSLATGGRDTGELFF
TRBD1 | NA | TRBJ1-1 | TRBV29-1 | TGCCGCCAAGACAGGGGCGAAGCTTTCTTT | CRQDRGEAFF
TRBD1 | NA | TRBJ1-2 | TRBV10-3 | TGTGCCAGCAGCCGCAGGACAGGAAGGGACTATGGCTACACCTTC | CASSRRTGRDYGYTF
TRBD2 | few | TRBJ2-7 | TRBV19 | TGTGCCAGTAGCCCCACGTGGGGCGGGAGGAAACCCTACGAGCAGTACTTC | CASSPTWGGRKPYEQYF
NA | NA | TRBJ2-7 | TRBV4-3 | TGCGCCAGCAGCCAATCACAGGGGGGGAGATACGAGCAGTACTTC | CASSQSQGGRYEQYF
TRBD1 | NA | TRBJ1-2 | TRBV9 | TGTGCCAGCACTCAAACGCGGGACAGCTATGGCTACACCTTC | CASTQTRDSYGYTF
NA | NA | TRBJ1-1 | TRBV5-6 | TGTGCCAGCAGCCAAAGAAGGGGTCGGGGTACTGAAGCTTTCTTT | CASSQRRGRGTEAFF
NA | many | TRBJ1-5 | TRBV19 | TGTGCCAGCGGTTGGAGGGGGGGCAATCAGCCCCAGCATTTT | CASGWRGGNQPQHF